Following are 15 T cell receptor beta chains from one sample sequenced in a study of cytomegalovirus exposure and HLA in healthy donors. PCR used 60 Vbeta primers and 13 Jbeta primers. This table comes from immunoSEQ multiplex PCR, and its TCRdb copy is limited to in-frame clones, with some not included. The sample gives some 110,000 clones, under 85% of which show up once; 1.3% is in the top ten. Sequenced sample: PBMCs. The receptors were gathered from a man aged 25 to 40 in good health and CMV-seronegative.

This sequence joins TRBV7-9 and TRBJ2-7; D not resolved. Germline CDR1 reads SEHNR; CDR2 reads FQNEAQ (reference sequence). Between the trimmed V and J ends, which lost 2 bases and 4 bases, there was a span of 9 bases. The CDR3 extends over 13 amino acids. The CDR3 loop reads CASSLSELYEQYF. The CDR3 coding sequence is TGTGCCAGCAGCTTATCCGAACTTTACGAGCAGTACTTC.

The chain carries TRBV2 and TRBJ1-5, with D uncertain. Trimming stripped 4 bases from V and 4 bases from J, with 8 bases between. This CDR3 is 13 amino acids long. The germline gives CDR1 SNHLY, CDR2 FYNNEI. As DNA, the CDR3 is TGTGCCAGCAGTGGAGGGTCGAATCAGCCCCAGCATTTT. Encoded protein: CASSGGSNQPQHF.

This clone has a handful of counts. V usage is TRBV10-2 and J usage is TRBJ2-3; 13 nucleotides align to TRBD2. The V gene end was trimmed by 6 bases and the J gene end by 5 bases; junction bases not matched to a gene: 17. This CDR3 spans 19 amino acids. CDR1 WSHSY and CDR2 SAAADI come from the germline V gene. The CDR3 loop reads CASRGLAGLSGNAEDTQYF. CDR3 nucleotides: TGCGCCAGCAGGGGACTAGCGGGACTATCGGGAAACGCGGAAGATACGCAGTATTTT.

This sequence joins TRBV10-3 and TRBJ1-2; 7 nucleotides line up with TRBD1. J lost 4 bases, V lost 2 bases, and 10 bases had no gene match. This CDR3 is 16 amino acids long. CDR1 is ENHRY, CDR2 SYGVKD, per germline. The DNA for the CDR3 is TGTGCCATCAGTGAGGGGGGACAGCTTGGGAGCTATGGCTACACCTTC. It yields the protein CAISEGGQLGSYGYTF.

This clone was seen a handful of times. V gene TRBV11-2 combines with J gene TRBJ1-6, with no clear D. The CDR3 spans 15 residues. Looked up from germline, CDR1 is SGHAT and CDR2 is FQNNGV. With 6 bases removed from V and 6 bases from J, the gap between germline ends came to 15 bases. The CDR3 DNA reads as TGTGCCAGCAGGTCGCGGAGGGCGCGTAATTCACCCCTCCACTTT. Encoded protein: CASRSRRARNSPLHF.

This chain's CDR3 is CASSHPDSQETQYF. CDR3 DNA sequence: TGCGCCAGCAGCCATCCCGACAGTCAAGAGACCCAGTACTTC. The chain has TRBV5-1 and TRBJ2-5; tentative D call: TRBD1 (5 bases). Germline V gene lookup returns CDR1 SGHRS and CDR2 YFSETQ. V was trimmed by 4 bases and J by 2 bases, leaving 12 bases between them. CDR3 size: 14 residues.

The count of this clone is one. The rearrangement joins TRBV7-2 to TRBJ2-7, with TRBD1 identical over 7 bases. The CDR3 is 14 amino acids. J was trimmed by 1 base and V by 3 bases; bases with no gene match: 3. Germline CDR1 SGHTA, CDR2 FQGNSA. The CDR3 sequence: CASSFRQGSYEQYF. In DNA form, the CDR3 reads TGTGCCAGCAGCTTCCGACAGGGATCCTACGAGCAGTACTTC.

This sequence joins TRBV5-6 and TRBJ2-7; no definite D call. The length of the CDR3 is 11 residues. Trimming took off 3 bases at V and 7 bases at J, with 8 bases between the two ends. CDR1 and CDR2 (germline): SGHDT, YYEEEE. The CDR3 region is CASSSAEEQYF. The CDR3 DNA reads TGTGCCAGCAGCTCGGCGGAAGAGCAGTACTTC.

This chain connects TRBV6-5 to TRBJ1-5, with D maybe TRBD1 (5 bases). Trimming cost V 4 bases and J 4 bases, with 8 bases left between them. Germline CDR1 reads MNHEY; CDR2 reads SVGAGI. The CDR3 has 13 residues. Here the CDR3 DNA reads TGTGCCAGCAGTTCGGGGGGGAATCAGCCCCAGCATTTT. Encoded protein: CASSSGGNQPQHF.

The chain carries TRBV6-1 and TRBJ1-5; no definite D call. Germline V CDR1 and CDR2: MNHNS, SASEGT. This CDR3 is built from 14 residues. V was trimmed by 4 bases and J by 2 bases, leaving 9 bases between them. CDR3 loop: CASSVGMGNQPQHF. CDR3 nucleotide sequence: TGTGCCAGCAGTGTCGGTATGGGCAATCAGCCCCAGCATTTT.

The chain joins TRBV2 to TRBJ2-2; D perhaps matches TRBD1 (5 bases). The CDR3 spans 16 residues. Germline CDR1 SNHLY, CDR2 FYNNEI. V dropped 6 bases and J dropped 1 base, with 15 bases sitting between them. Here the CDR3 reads CASRADLTVNTGELFF. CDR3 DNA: TGTGCCAGCAGAGCTGACCTGACAGTGAACACCGGGGAGCTGTTTTTT.

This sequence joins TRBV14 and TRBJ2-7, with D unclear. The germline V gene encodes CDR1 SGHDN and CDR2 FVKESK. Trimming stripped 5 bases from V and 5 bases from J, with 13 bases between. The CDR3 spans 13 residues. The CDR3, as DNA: TGTGCCAGCAGCACGGTGGTAATCCACGAGCAGTACTTC. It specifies CASSTVVIHEQYF.

CDR3 coding DNA: TGTGCCAGTACTACGAGGGAGACTACCGCTCCTTATGGCTACACCTTC. Encoded protein: CASTTRETTAPYGYTF. V is TRBV19 and J is TRBJ1-2; D not resolved. V was pared by 7 bases and J by 5 bases, with 23 bases between. Germline V gives CDR1 LNHDA, CDR2 SQIVND (reference sequence). The CDR3 consists of 16 residues.

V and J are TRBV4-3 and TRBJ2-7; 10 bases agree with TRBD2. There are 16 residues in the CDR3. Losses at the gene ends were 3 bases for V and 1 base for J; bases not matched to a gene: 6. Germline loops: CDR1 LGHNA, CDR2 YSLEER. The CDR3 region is CASSHLIAGGSYEQYF. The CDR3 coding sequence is TGCGCCAGCAGCCATCTCATAGCGGGGGGATCCTACGAGCAGTACTTC.

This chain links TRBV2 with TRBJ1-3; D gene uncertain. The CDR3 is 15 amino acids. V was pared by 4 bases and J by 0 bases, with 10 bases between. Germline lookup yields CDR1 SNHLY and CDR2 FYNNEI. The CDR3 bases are TGTGCCAGCAGTGGAGGGCCAGGCTCTGGAAACACCATATATTTT. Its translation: CASSGGPGSGNTIYF. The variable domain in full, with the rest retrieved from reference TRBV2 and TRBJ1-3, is EPEVTQTPSHQVTQMGQEVILRCVPISNHLYFYWYRQILGQKVEFLVSFYNNEISEKSEIFDDQFSVERPDGSNFTLKIRSTKLEDSAMYFCASSGGPGSGNTIYFGEGSWLTVV.